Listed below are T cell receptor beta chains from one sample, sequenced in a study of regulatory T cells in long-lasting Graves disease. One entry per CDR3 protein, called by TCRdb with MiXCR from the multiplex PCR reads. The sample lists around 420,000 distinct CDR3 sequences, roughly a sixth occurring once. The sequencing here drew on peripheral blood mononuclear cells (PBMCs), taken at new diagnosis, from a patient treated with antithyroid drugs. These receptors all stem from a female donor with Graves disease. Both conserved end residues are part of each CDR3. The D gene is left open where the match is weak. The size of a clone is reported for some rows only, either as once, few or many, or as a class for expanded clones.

CDR3 DNA: TGTGCCAGCAGCCTCCCGGTACAGCGGGAGGACTCCTACGAGCAGTACTTC
CDR3 protein: CASSLPVQREDSYEQYF
CDR3 length: 17
clone size: -
J gene: TRBJ2-7
D gene: TRBD2
V gene: TRBV7-2

CDR3 DNA: TGTGCCAGCAGTTTATCCGGTAGATGGGGGGATAATGAAGCTTTCTTT
CDR3 protein: CASSLSGRWGDNEAFF
CDR3 length: 16
clone size: few
J gene: TRBJ1-1
D gene: -
V gene: TRBV27

CDR3 DNA: TGTGCTAGTGGTTTGGTACCTGTCGGACAGGGGGCACGTCAGCCCCAGCATTTT
CDR3 protein: CASGLVPVGQGARQPQHF
CDR3 length: 18
clone size: many
J gene: TRBJ1-5
D gene: TRBD1
V gene: TRBV12-5

CDR3 DNA: TGTGCCAGCAGCACTAAACAGGGGAGGCGGACTGAAGCTTTCTTT
CDR3 protein: CASSTKQGRRTEAFF
CDR3 length: 15
clone size: many
J gene: TRBJ1-1
D gene: TRBD1
V gene: TRBV7-9

CDR3 DNA: TGTGCCAGCAGTGAAGGATTGACCACAGATACGCAGTATTTT
CDR3 protein: CASSEGLTTDTQYF
CDR3 length: 14
clone size: -
J gene: TRBJ2-3
D gene: -
V gene: TRBV2

CDR3 DNA: TGTGCCAGCAGCTTAGGGTTTAGGGAGACCCAGTACTTC
CDR3 protein: CASSLGFRETQYF
CDR3 length: 13
clone size: many
J gene: TRBJ2-5
D gene: -
V gene: TRBV7-2

CDR3 DNA: TGCGCCAGCAGCCATGGACAGGGTGAGCAGTTCTTC
CDR3 protein: CASSHGQGEQFF
CDR3 length: 12
clone size: -
J gene: TRBJ2-1
D gene: TRBD1
V gene: TRBV4-1

CDR3 DNA: TGTGCCACCAGCACAAAGGGACTATCCTACGAGCAGTACTTC
CDR3 protein: CATSTKGLSYEQYF
CDR3 length: 14
clone size: few
J gene: TRBJ2-7
D gene: TRBD2
V gene: TRBV15

CDR3 DNA: TGCGCCAGCCGAACACGGACAGGGGGGCAATACGAGCAGTACTTC
CDR3 protein: CASRTRTGGQYEQYF
CDR3 length: 15
clone size: many
J gene: TRBJ2-7
D gene: TRBD1
V gene: TRBV5-1

CDR3 DNA: TGCAGCCTAAGCCCCTCACTACCAAAGGTCTACGAGCAGTACTTC
CDR3 protein: CSLSPSLPKVYEQYF
CDR3 length: 15
clone size: many
J gene: TRBJ2-7
D gene: -
V gene: TRBV20-1

CDR3 DNA: TGTGCCAGCAGCGTGCCGGGACAGGAGACAAATTCACCCCTCCACTTT
CDR3 protein: CASSVPGQETNSPLHF
CDR3 length: 16
clone size: -
J gene: TRBJ1-6
D gene: TRBD1
V gene: TRBV11-2

CDR3 DNA: TGTGCCAGCAGCTTTTCTAGTTCCGGACTAGGTTACGAGCAGTACTTC
CDR3 protein: CASSFSSSGLGYEQYF
CDR3 length: 16
clone size: many
J gene: TRBJ2-7
D gene: TRBD2
V gene: TRBV11-2

CDR3 DNA: TGTGCCAGCAGTGACCTTCCGGGACAGGGCAACTACGAGCAGTACTTC
CDR3 protein: CASSDLPGQGNYEQYF
CDR3 length: 16
clone size: many
J gene: TRBJ2-7
D gene: TRBD1
V gene: TRBV28

CDR3 DNA: TGCGCCAGCAGCCCCGATCCGCCAGGGAATCTGGACAATGAGCAGTTCTTC
CDR3 protein: CASSPDPPGNLDNEQFF
CDR3 length: 17
clone size: many
J gene: TRBJ2-1
D gene: -
V gene: TRBV4-1

CDR3 DNA: TGCAGTGCTTACGGGATGTCGAGGGCCCCGCATTTT
CDR3 protein: CSAYGMSRAPHF
CDR3 length: 12
clone size: many
J gene: TRBJ1-1
D gene: -
V gene: TRBV20-1

CDR3 DNA: TGTGCCAGCAGCTTGCCGGGGCCGGGACAGCCCCAGCATTTT
CDR3 protein: CASSLPGPGQPQHF
CDR3 length: 14
clone size: many
J gene: TRBJ1-5
D gene: -
V gene: TRBV11-3

CDR3 DNA: TGTGCCAGCAGCACAACAGGGTCCTTCAATCAGCCCCAGCATTTT
CDR3 protein: CASSTTGSFNQPQHF
CDR3 length: 15
clone size: many
J gene: TRBJ1-5
D gene: -
V gene: TRBV2

CDR3 DNA: TGTGCCAGCAATCCTGGGTTAAATCAGCCCCAGCATTTT
CDR3 protein: CASNPGLNQPQHF
CDR3 length: 13
clone size: -
J gene: TRBJ1-5
D gene: -
V gene: TRBV6-4

CDR3 DNA: TGTGCCAGCGTTCTAAGCTCTCTCCAGCGGGAGATCACAGATACGCAGTATTTT
CDR3 protein: CASVLSSLQREITDTQYF
CDR3 length: 18
clone size: -
J gene: TRBJ2-3
D gene: TRBD2
V gene: TRBV2

CDR3 DNA: TGCAGCGTTGAAGCGACGCGGGGACAGCCCCAGCATTTT
CDR3 protein: CSVEATRGQPQHF
CDR3 length: 13
clone size: many
J gene: TRBJ1-5
D gene: -
V gene: TRBV29-1

CDR3 DNA: TGTGCCAGCAGTTTCGGCGGGGACAGGCTCATCGGGGAGCTGTTTTTT
CDR3 protein: CASSFGGDRLIGELFF
CDR3 length: 16
clone size: -
J gene: TRBJ2-2
D gene: TRBD1
V gene: TRBV2

CDR3 DNA: TGCGCCAGCAGCCAAGGTTGGGGGCTGGCGGGGAATTCTTTTAGCTCCTACAATGAGCAGTTCTTC
CDR3 protein: CASSQGWGLAGNSFSSYNEQFF
CDR3 length: 22
clone size: -
J gene: TRBJ2-1
D gene: -
V gene: TRBV4-3

CDR3 DNA: TGTGCCAGCAGGGGGACAGGGCAGTCCGATACGCAGTATTTT
CDR3 protein: CASRGTGQSDTQYF
CDR3 length: 14
clone size: few
J gene: TRBJ2-3
D gene: TRBD1
V gene: TRBV6-1

CDR3 DNA: TGTGCCAGCAGCGTAGAGGGGACAAGAACCTACGAGCAGTACTTC
CDR3 protein: CASSVEGTRTYEQYF
CDR3 length: 15
clone size: many
J gene: TRBJ2-7
D gene: -
V gene: TRBV9

CDR3 DNA: TGTGCCAGCAATAGCGGGAGAGCTAATGAAAAACTGTTTTTT
CDR3 protein: CASNSGRANEKLFF
CDR3 length: 14
clone size: many
J gene: TRBJ1-4
D gene: -
V gene: TRBV6-1

CDR3 DNA: TGTGCCAGCAGTTTTATTTTAGTAGGGAAAGAGACCCAGTACTTC
CDR3 protein: CASSFILVGKETQYF
CDR3 length: 15
clone size: many
J gene: TRBJ2-5
D gene: -
V gene: TRBV12-3/TRBV12-4

CDR3 DNA: TGTGCCAGTAGTAATCCCTATCGGCTGTTTTTT
CDR3 protein: CASSNPYRLFF
CDR3 length: 11
clone size: few
J gene: TRBJ2-2
D gene: -
V gene: TRBV19

CDR3 DNA: TGTGCCAGCTCACCCTCGTCAGGGGGCGCCCAATTTTCGGAGACCCAGTACTTC
CDR3 protein: CASSPSSGGAQFSETQYF
CDR3 length: 18
clone size: -
J gene: TRBJ2-5
D gene: TRBD1
V gene: TRBV18

CDR3 DNA: TGCAGTGCTAGAGATGTACAAGCGGCTAGCACAGATACGCAGTATTTT
CDR3 protein: CSARDVQAASTDTQYF
CDR3 length: 16
clone size: many
J gene: TRBJ2-3
D gene: -
V gene: TRBV20-1

CDR3 DNA: TGCAGTGCTGAACCCCTACGGACAGGGTTGAATGAGCAGTTCTTC
CDR3 protein: CSAEPLRTGLNEQFF
CDR3 length: 15
clone size: many
J gene: TRBJ2-1
D gene: TRBD1
V gene: TRBV20-1

CDR3 DNA: TGCAGTGCGTTAAAGGGTCCTGACTTCACAGATACGCAGTATTTT
CDR3 protein: CSALKGPDFTDTQYF
CDR3 length: 15
clone size: -
J gene: TRBJ2-3
D gene: -
V gene: TRBV20-1

CDR3 DNA: TGTGCCAGCAGCCTCAATCCTCGGAATGAGCAGTTCTTC
CDR3 protein: CASSLNPRNEQFF
CDR3 length: 13
clone size: many
J gene: TRBJ2-1
D gene: -
V gene: TRBV2

CDR3 DNA: TGTGCCAGCAGCTCGCCCGGGACACCAAACAATGAGCAGTTCTTC
CDR3 protein: CASSSPGTPNNEQFF
CDR3 length: 15
clone size: few
J gene: TRBJ2-1
D gene: -
V gene: TRBV7-6

CDR3 DNA: TGCAGCGTCCCGAGACCGCTACTCCTTCCTTATACGCAGTATTTT
CDR3 protein: CSVPRPLLLPYTQYF
CDR3 length: 15
clone size: few
J gene: TRBJ2-3
D gene: -
V gene: TRBV29-1

CDR3 DNA: TGTGCCAGCAGCGCCAGACAGGTTACCGGGGAGCTGTTTTTT
CDR3 protein: CASSARQVTGELFF
CDR3 length: 14
clone size: many
J gene: TRBJ2-2
D gene: -
V gene: TRBV9

CDR3 DNA: TGTGCCAGCCTCGGGGGAGACTCCTACGAGCAGTACTTC
CDR3 protein: CASLGGDSYEQYF
CDR3 length: 13
clone size: -
J gene: TRBJ2-7
D gene: -
V gene: TRBV7-9

CDR3 DNA: TGTGCCAGCAGTTACCCGACAGGGGACAATGAGCAGTTCTTC
CDR3 protein: CASSYPTGDNEQFF
CDR3 length: 14
clone size: -
J gene: TRBJ2-1
D gene: TRBD1
V gene: TRBV28

CDR3 DNA: TGTGCCAGCAGTGGACAGGCGTTGAACACCGGGGAGCTGTTTTTT
CDR3 protein: CASSGQALNTGELFF
CDR3 length: 15
clone size: many
J gene: TRBJ2-2
D gene: TRBD1
V gene: TRBV28

CDR3 DNA: TGTGCCAGCAGGGGACAGGGGGCACCTGAAGCTTTCTTT
CDR3 protein: CASRGQGAPEAFF
CDR3 length: 13
clone size: many
J gene: TRBJ1-1
D gene: TRBD1
V gene: TRBV6-2/TRBV6-3

CDR3 DNA: TGTGCCAGCAGCCCTCCCGGGACTCCCTCGGGGGGCTACACCTTC
CDR3 protein: CASSPPGTPSGGYTF
CDR3 length: 15
clone size: -
J gene: TRBJ1-2
D gene: -
V gene: TRBV3-1

CDR3 DNA: TGTGCCAGCAGCTTAGCGCTAGGCACAGATACGCAGTATTTT
CDR3 protein: CASSLALGTDTQYF
CDR3 length: 14
clone size: many
J gene: TRBJ2-3
D gene: -
V gene: TRBV7-9

CDR3 DNA: TGTGCCAGCAGCGGGGAGGGGGGACCCGGCTACACCTTC
CDR3 protein: CASSGEGGPGYTF
CDR3 length: 13
clone size: many
J gene: TRBJ1-2
D gene: -
V gene: TRBV3-1

CDR3 DNA: TGTGCCACCAGTGATGCCGGGACGGCCTCCTACAATGAGCAGTTCTTC
CDR3 protein: CATSDAGTASYNEQFF
CDR3 length: 16
clone size: many
J gene: TRBJ2-1
D gene: -
V gene: TRBV24-1

CDR3 DNA: TGTGCCAGCAGCGGACTCATCAGTCATGGCTACACCTTC
CDR3 protein: CASSGLISHGYTF
CDR3 length: 13
clone size: many
J gene: TRBJ1-2
D gene: -
V gene: TRBV6-1

CDR3 DNA: TGTGCCATCAGAGCCGGTCAGGGAGAGAAGAGAGAGACCCAGTACTTC
CDR3 protein: CAIRAGQGEKRETQYF
CDR3 length: 16
clone size: many
J gene: TRBJ2-5
D gene: -
V gene: TRBV10-3

CDR3 DNA: TGCAGTGCTAGTACTCAAGGCTACACCTTC
CDR3 protein: CSASTQGYTF
CDR3 length: 10
clone size: few
J gene: TRBJ1-2
D gene: -
V gene: TRBV20-1

CDR3 DNA: TGTGCCAGCAGCGCTCCTACCGCAGGGGGTGGCTACACCTTC
CDR3 protein: CASSAPTAGGGYTF
CDR3 length: 14
clone size: -
J gene: TRBJ1-2
D gene: TRBD1
V gene: TRBV4-2

CDR3 DNA: TGCGCCAGCAGCCAAGCCATTAGGGGGCAGTATGAAAAACTGTTTTTT
CDR3 protein: CASSQAIRGQYEKLFF
CDR3 length: 16
clone size: -
J gene: TRBJ1-4
D gene: TRBD1
V gene: TRBV4-1

CDR3 DNA: TGTGCCAGCAGCTTATCTAGAGGGGACAATGAGCAGTTCTTC
CDR3 protein: CASSLSRGDNEQFF
CDR3 length: 14
clone size: many
J gene: TRBJ2-1
D gene: -
V gene: TRBV7-2

CDR3 DNA: TGCAGCGTTGAAGAGATAGGAGTCGGGGAGCTGTTTTTT
CDR3 protein: CSVEEIGVGELFF
CDR3 length: 13
clone size: few
J gene: TRBJ2-2
D gene: -
V gene: TRBV29-1